Presented here are 20 T cell receptor beta chains from one specimen sequenced in a study of cytomegalovirus exposure and HLA in healthy donors. The table came from immunoSEQ multiplex PCR; TCRdb's copy has only in-frame clones and leaves some out. The sample contains some 110,000 clones, about 87% of which appear only once. The specimen sequenced was PBMCs. The receptor source for this set is a man between 18 and 35 years old in good health and CMV-seronegative.

The V call is TRBV27, the J call TRBJ2-7, with a possible D match to TRBD1 (5 bases). The CDR3 is 14 residues long. Trimming pared 4 bases from V and 7 bases from J, leaving 17 bases between. The germline CDR1 and CDR2 sequences are MNHEY and SMNVEV (reference sequence). CDR3 protein: CASSSTGLMGEQYF. In DNA form, the CDR3 reads TGTGCCAGCAGTTCTACAGGATTAATGGGGGAGCAGTACTTC.

V is TRBV6-5 and J is TRBJ1-5; D call uncertain. CDR1 MNHEY and CDR2 SVGAGI come from the germline V gene. Trimming stripped 2 bases from V and 6 bases from J, with 11 bases between. The CDR3 sequence is 14 residues long. The CDR3 protein is CASSYRWRSQPQHF. In DNA form, the CDR3 reads TGTGCCAGCAGTTACCGTTGGAGGTCTCAGCCCCAGCATTTT.

As DNA, the CDR3 is TGTGCCAGCAGCGTAGCTGCGACTAGCGGGGGGCCCTACGAGCAGTACTTC. Residues: CASSVAATSGGPYEQYF. The J gene is TRBJ2-7, the V gene TRBV9; 13 nucleotides align to TRBD2. J was trimmed by 2 bases and V by 0 bases; bases with no gene match: 5. Germline CDR1 and CDR2: SGDLS and YYNGEE. The CDR3 covers 17 residues.

The chain recombines TRBV6-5 with TRBJ1-4; the match to TRBD1 covers 10 bases. This CDR3 has 16 amino acids. CDR1 and CDR2 (germline): MNHEY, SVGAGI. V gave up 2 bases and J gave up 8 bases; unmatched junction bases: 8. Here the CDR3 reads CASSYQTGTGEEKLFF. The DNA for the CDR3 is TGTGCCAGCAGTTACCAGACCGGGACAGGGGAAGAAAAACTGTTTTTT.

The chain employs TRBV7-2 and TRBJ2-2, with 12 bases aligning to TRBD1. Trimming removed 4 bases from V and 0 bases from J; junction bases left unmatched: 6. CDR3 length: 18 amino acids. Germline V gene data show CDR1 as SGHTA and CDR2 as FQGNSA. The CDR3 protein is CASSSWDRGPTNTGELFF. The CDR3 nucleotides read TGTGCCAGCAGCTCCTGGGACAGGGGGCCTACGAACACCGGGGAGCTGTTTTTT.

This clone is a singleton in its sample. The chain couples TRBV11-2 to TRBJ2-3, with TRBD1 matching over 7 bases. V shed 1 base and J 2 bases; nucleotides not matched to a gene: 12. Germline CDR1 and CDR2: SGHAT and FQNNGV. The length of the CDR3 is 18 residues. DNA for the CDR3: TGTGCCAGCAGCTTAGCCGCCAGGACAGGAGCCGTCACAGATACGCAGTATTTT. It translates to CASSLAARTGAVTDTQYF.

The chain couples TRBV6-4 to TRBJ2-3; D is possibly TRBD1 (6 bases). Germline V gene lookup returns CDR1 MRHNA and CDR2 SNTAGT. The V end was cut by 4 bases, the J end by 4 bases, with 15 bases between. This CDR3 is built from 15 residues. The CDR3 region has the DNA TGTGCCAGCAGTGTAGAACAGGGAAACGCAGATACGCAGTATTTT. Translated: CASSVEQGNADTQYF.

The chain couples TRBV2 to TRBJ1-4; the D is unclear. Germline V gives CDR1 SNHLY, CDR2 FYNNEI. Deletions cut 3 bases from V and 5 bases from J, with 7 bases between. The CDR3 length is 13 residues. CDR3 in amino acids: CASSEGRNEKLFF. CDR3 DNA sequence: TGTGCCAGCAGTGAGGGCCGAAATGAAAAACTGTTTTTT. The variable domain in full, with the rest retrieved from reference TRBV2 and TRBJ1-4, is EPEVTQTPSHQVTQMGQEVILRCVPISNHLYFYWYRQILGQKVEFLVSFYNNEISEKSEIFDDQFSVERPDGSNFTLKIRSTKLEDSAMYFCASSEGRNEKLFFGSGTQLSVL.

This clone was counted only a few times. The chain couples TRBV5-1 to TRBJ2-1; 7 nucleotides align to TRBD1. The CDR3 covers 15 residues. Per the germline V gene, CDR1 is SGHRS and CDR2 is YFSETQ. The ends lost 4 bases at V and 4 bases at J; junction bases unmatched: 8. CDR3 in DNA: TGCGCCAGCAGCCCGCAGGGGACAGATTACAATGAGCAGTTCTTC. Translating gives CASSPQGTDYNEQFF.

The sample holds one count of this clone. The rearrangement links TRBV10-3 to TRBJ2-1; D may be TRBD2 (6 bases). The length of the CDR3 is 13 residues. The V gene lost 5 bases and the J gene lost 4 bases, with 9 bases spanning the gap. Germline V lookup: CDR1 ENHRY, CDR2 SYGVKD. The CDR3 DNA sequence: TGTGCCATCAGTCAGGAGGGATACAATGAGCAGTTCTTC. It encodes CAISQEGYNEQFF.

This clone was recorded a few times. J is TRBJ1-5 and V is TRBV5-1; D is ambiguous. Germline CDR1 is SGHRS and CDR2 is YFSETQ. This CDR3 has 13 residues. Trimming took 0 bases from V and 5 from J, leaving 6 bases between them. The CDR3 loop is CASSLEPDQPQHF. As DNA, the CDR3 is TGCGCCAGCAGCTTGGAGCCTGATCAGCCCCAGCATTTT.

This clone was recorded a few times. The chain carries TRBV6-6 and TRBJ1-6; 9 bases map to TRBD1. With V trimmed by 7 bases and J by 7 bases, 8 bases remained unmatched. Germline V gene sequence: CDR1 MNHNY, CDR2 SVGAGI (reference sequence). CDR3 size: 15 residues. The CDR3 coding sequence is TGTGCCAGCAACGGGGACAGGGTAGGAAATTCACCCCTCCACTTT. As protein: CASNGDRVGNSPLHF.

The rearrangement joins TRBV11-2 to TRBJ2-7, with D maybe TRBD1 (6 bases). Germline CDR1 and CDR2: SGHAT and FQNNGV. Trimming removed 1 base from V and 3 bases from J, with 10 bases in between. CDR3 length: 14 residues. CDR3 DNA sequence: TGTGCCAGCAGCTTAGTACAGGGAGACTACGAGCAGTACTTC. This encodes CASSLVQGDYEQYF.

The rearrangement joins TRBV18 to TRBJ1-1; D is ambiguous. Germline loops: CDR1 KGHSH, CDR2 LQKENI. The ends were cut back, 1 base at V and 6 bases at J, with 21 bases in the middle. The length of the CDR3 is 17 residues. This CDR3 is CASSPLMVLSQYAEAFF. In DNA form, the CDR3 reads TGTGCCAGCTCACCACTTATGGTTTTAAGCCAATACGCTGAAGCTTTCTTT.

The rearrangement links TRBV19 to TRBJ2-7; 10 bases line up with TRBD1. The V gene end was trimmed by 6 bases and the J gene end by 3 bases; junction bases not matched to a gene: 5. CDR3 size: 14 residues. Germline V gene lookup returns CDR1 LNHDA and CDR2 SQIVND (reference sequence). CDR3 DNA sequence: TGTGCCAGTAGCCCCGGGACAGGGGTCTACGAGCAGTACTTC. Its protein product is CASSPGTGVYEQYF.

The gene calls are TRBV2 and TRBJ1-1; possibly TRBD1 for D (6 bases). The CDR3 extends over 15 amino acids. With 5 bases removed from V and 2 bases from J, the gap between germline ends came to 15 bases. The V gene's germline CDR1 is SNHLY and CDR2 FYNNEI. CDR3 nucleotide sequence: TGTGCCAGCAGTAGAAAAACGACAGGTAACACTGAAGCTTTCTTT. This codes for CASSRKTTGNTEAFF.

V is TRBV10-1 and J is TRBJ2-7, with TRBD2 as a possible D gene (5 bases). V was cut by 4 bases and J by 7 bases, with 17 bases left in between. CDR1 is WNHNN, CDR2 SYGVQD, per germline (reference sequence). The CDR3 runs to 14 residues. The CDR3 sequence: CASSGVIAGGEQYF. The CDR3 DNA reads TGCGCCAGCAGTGGGGTCATAGCTGGCGGGGAGCAGTACTTC.

The chain links TRBV11-2 to TRBJ1-4; D perhaps matches TRBD1 (6 bases). The germline V and J ends were trimmed by 1 base and 0 bases, with 9 bases remaining between them. Germline assignment: CDR1 SGHAT and CDR2 FQNNGV. CDR3 length: 16 residues. CDR3 sequence: CASSLGQVATNEKLFF. The DNA of the CDR3 is TGTGCCAGCAGCTTAGGACAGGTAGCAACTAATGAAAAACTGTTTTTT. Supplemented by reference TRBV11-2 and TRBJ1-4, the full variable domain reads EAGVAQSPRYKIIEKRQSVAFWCNPISGHATLYWYQQILGQGPKLLIQFQNNGVVDDSQLPKDRFSAERLKGVDSTLKIQPAKLEDSAVYLCASSLGQVATNEKLFFGSGTQLSVL.

This chain uses TRBV14 with TRBJ2-5; 10 positions agree with TRBD1. The CDR3 spans 16 residues. The V and J ends lost 4 bases and 4 bases, in that order; junction bases with no gene match: 9. Per the germline V gene, CDR1 is SGHDN and CDR2 is FVKESK. CDR3 in amino acids: CASSLPGTGAAETQYF. CDR3 nucleotides: TGTGCCAGCAGCCTCCCCGGGACAGGGGCTGCAGAGACCCAGTACTTC.

This rearrangement joins TRBV29-1 to TRBJ2-1, with a possible D match to TRBD2 (5 bases). The germline V and J ends were trimmed by 7 bases and 5 bases, with 15 bases remaining between them. CDR3 length: 13 amino acids. Germline V gives CDR1 SQVTM, CDR2 ANQGSEA. The CDR3 DNA reads TGCAGCGCCGGTGGTAGCGCGGACAATGAGCAGTTCTTC. Residues: CSAGGSADNEQFF.